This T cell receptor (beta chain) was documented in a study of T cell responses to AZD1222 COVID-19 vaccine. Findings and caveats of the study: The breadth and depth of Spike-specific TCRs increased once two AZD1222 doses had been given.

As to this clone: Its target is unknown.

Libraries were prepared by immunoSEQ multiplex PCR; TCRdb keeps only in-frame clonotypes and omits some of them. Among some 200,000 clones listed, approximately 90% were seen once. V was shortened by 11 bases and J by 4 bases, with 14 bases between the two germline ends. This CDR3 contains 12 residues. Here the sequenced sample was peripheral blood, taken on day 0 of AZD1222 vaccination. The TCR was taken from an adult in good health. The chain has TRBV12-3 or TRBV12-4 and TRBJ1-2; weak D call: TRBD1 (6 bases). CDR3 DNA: TGTGCCTTTTGGGGGGGGGCCTATGGCTACACCTTC. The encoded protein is CAFWGGAYGYTF.